This T cell receptor (beta chain) originates from a study of beta chain features in type 1 diabetes. Study findings and constraints: People with Type 1 diabetes carried modestly yet significantly shorter TCRB CDR3s in all four CD4+ subsets.

CDR1 SGHTA and CDR2 FQGNSA come from the germline V gene. CDR3 length: 11 amino acids. V shed 5 bases and J shed 5 bases, with 6 bases lying between them. The whole isolated RNA underwent reverse transcription, so sequencing captured expressed TCRB transcripts. Libraries were prepared by immunoSEQ multiplex PCR; TCRdb keeps only in-frame clonotypes and omits some of them. The repertoire holds about 370,000 clones, with 9.5% to 10% as singletons. Concerning this clone itself: Antigen unknown.

The chain links TRBV7-2 to TRBJ2-5; D ambiguous. The sample comprised central memory CD4+ T cells from blood. This receptor was obtained from a man aged 25-45 years with type 1 diabetes. The CDR3 coding sequence is TGTGCCAGCAGCCCCCTTGAGACCCAGTACTTC. Translation: CASSPLETQYF.